The 28 T cell receptor beta chains below all came from one sample that was sequenced in a study of blood T cell repertoires in COVID-19. Libraries were prepared by immunoSEQ multiplex PCR; TCRdb keeps only in-frame clonotypes and omits some of them. The table lists around 130,000 clones, 70% to 85% of them singletons. Sequenced: peripheral blood. These receptor sequences come from an elderly woman with acute or convalescent COVID-19.

CDR3 loop: CASSPSLNTGNTIYF. The CDR3 DNA reads TGTGCCAGCTCACCATCATTAAACACGGGAAACACCATATATTTT. The chain recombines TRBV18 with TRBJ1-3; D remains ambiguous. The CDR3 covers 15 residues. Germline V gene lookup returns CDR1 KGHSH and CDR2 LQKENI. Trimming removed 2 bases from V and 4 bases from J, with 12 bases in between.

The chain employs TRBV7-2 and TRBJ2-1; 13 nucleotides match TRBD2. The CDR3 sequence is 15 residues long. Germline V gives CDR1 SGHTA, CDR2 FQGNSA. The trim removed 5 bases at V and 6 bases at J, leaving 4 bases unmatched. This chain's CDR3 is CASSPLAGGFNEQFF. CDR3 coding DNA: TGTGCCAGCAGCCCACTAGCGGGGGGGTTCAATGAGCAGTTCTTC.

This rearrangement joins TRBV9 to TRBJ1-5; 10 nucleotides agree with TRBD1. Per germline, CDR1 SGDLS and CDR2 YYNGEE. The CDR3 runs to 14 residues. V lost 3 bases, J lost 11 bases, and 8 bases stayed unmatched. The CDR3 spells CASSAGQGPTAQHF. The CDR3 DNA is TGTGCCAGCAGCGCGGGACAGGGGCCGACGGCCCAGCATTTT.

The chain employs TRBV2 and TRBJ2-5, with 10 bases lining up with TRBD2. J lost 1 base, V lost 5 bases, and 7 bases had no gene match. Looked up from germline, CDR1 is SNHLY and CDR2 is FYNNEI. The CDR3 is 16 amino acids. Here the CDR3 reads CASSREAGGRQETQYF. The CDR3 DNA follows: TGTGCCAGCAGTCGGGAAGCGGGGGGGCGCCAAGAGACCCAGTACTTC.

The CDR3 sequence: CASSPLVNEQFF. The CDR3 nucleotides are TGTGCCAGCAGTCCACTAGTAAATGAGCAGTTCTTC. V usage is TRBV12-3 or TRBV12-4 and J usage is TRBJ2-1; a weak D match, TRBD2 (5 bases). This CDR3 is built from 12 residues. Between the trimmed V and J ends, which lost 5 bases and 7 bases, there was a span of 9 bases.

The chain couples TRBV19 to TRBJ1-1; D is unclear. The V gene lost 3 bases and the J gene lost 1 base, with 12 bases spanning the gap. The CDR3 spans 15 residues. Germline V gene data show CDR1 as LNHDA and CDR2 as SQIVND (reference sequence). Written as DNA, the CDR3 is TGTGCCAGTAGTATTCGTCGGGGTGAGAACACTGAAGCTTTCTTT. Its protein is CASSIRRGENTEAFF. Using reference TRBV19 and TRBJ1-1 for the parts outside the CDR3, the full variable domain is DGGITQSPKYLFRKEGQNVTLSCEQNLNHDAMYWYRQDPGQGLRLIYYSQIVNDFQKGDIAEGYSVSREKKESFPLTVTSAQKNPTAFYLCASSIRRGENTEAFFGQGTRLTVV.

This chain connects TRBV19 to TRBJ2-3; TRBD1 matches 7 bases. The CDR3 runs 15 residues. The germline V gene has CDR1 LNHDA and CDR2 SQIVND (reference sequence). V was clipped by 6 bases and J by 2 bases; unmatched bases: 8. This chain's CDR3 is CASRRDSRTTDTQYF. CDR3 sequence (DNA): TGTGCCAGTAGGAGGGACAGCCGTACCACAGATACGCAGTATTTT.

This clone appeared a few times. CDR3 sequence reads: CASRRERGLYTDTQYF. DNA for the CDR3: TGTGCCAGCAGGCGGGAGAGGGGACTTTACACAGATACGCAGTATTTT. The genes are TRBV5-6 and TRBJ2-3; 7 bases map to TRBD2. The CDR3 extends over 16 amino acids. With V trimmed by 5 bases and J by 2 bases, 11 bases remained unmatched. Germline V gives CDR1 SGHDT, CDR2 YYEEEE. The variable domain in full, with the rest retrieved from reference TRBV5-6 and TRBJ2-3, is DAGVTQSPTHLIKTRGQQVTLRCSPKSGHDTVSWYQQALGQGPQFIFQYYEEEERQRGNFPDRFSGHQFPNYSSELNVNALLLGDSALYLCASRRERGLYTDTQYFGPGTRLTVL.

The gene calls are TRBV19 and TRBJ2-7, with 7 bases matching TRBD1. This CDR3 is 15 amino acids long. The germline V gene encodes CDR1 LNHDA and CDR2 SQIVND (reference sequence). The trim removed 5 bases at V and 4 bases at J, leaving 11 bases unmatched. The CDR3 coding sequence is TGTGCCAGTAGTGAGCGACAGGGAAGGAGATACGAGCAGTACTTC. It codes for CASSERQGRRYEQYF.

The chain uses TRBV10-3 and TRBJ1-6; D remains unclear. Germline V CDR1 and CDR2: ENHRY, SYGVKD. V lost 0 bases and J 7 bases, leaving 10 bases between the germline ends. CDR3 length: 15 amino acids. The CDR3 region has the DNA TGTGCCATCAGTGAGTCACTACCAGACAATTCACCCCTCCACTTT. The encoded protein is CAISESLPDNSPLHF.

This chain connects TRBV7-9 to TRBJ2-7; D is possibly TRBD2 (5 bases). Trimming took 0 bases from V and 5 from J, leaving 11 bases between them. Germline CDR1 is SEHNR and CDR2 is FQNEAQ (reference sequence). The CDR3 is 14 amino acids. The CDR3 bases are TGTGCCAGCAGCTTAGCCGGGGTTGGCCACGAGCAGTACTTC. Translation gives CASSLAGVGHEQYF.

The chain has TRBV6-4 and TRBJ1-2; tentative D call: TRBD1 (6 bases). This CDR3 comprises 15 residues. Germline CDR1 is MRHNA and CDR2 is SNTAGT. Trimming removed 6 bases at V and 4 bases at J, with 18 bases between. CDR3 sequence (DNA): TGTGCCAGCAGCCCACAAGGGGGTTCGAGCTATGGCTACACCTTC. Protein product: CASSPQGGSSYGYTF.

This clone was seen only once. V is TRBV6-5 and J is TRBJ1-1; D remains ambiguous. This CDR3 has 13 residues. Trimming cost V 6 bases and J 3 bases, with 11 bases left between them. Germline CDR1 reads MNHEY; CDR2 reads SVGAGI. Written as DNA, the CDR3 is TGTGCCAGCAGATTAGACGGAGACACTGAAGCTTTCTTT. It encodes CASRLDGDTEAFF.

This chain joins TRBV5-6 and TRBJ1-5, with TRBD1 as a possible D gene (5 bases). Trimming cost V 0 bases and J 6 bases, with 13 bases left between them. The length of the CDR3 is 15 residues. Germline V gene data show CDR1 as SGHDT and CDR2 as YYEEEE. The CDR3, as DNA: TGTGCCAGCAGCTTGGGTCGCAGGGTCCCTCAGCCCCAGCATTTT. Translation: CASSLGRRVPQPQHF.

The chain is built from TRBV6-5 and TRBJ1-6, with D perhaps TRBD1 (5 bases). There are 16 residues in the CDR3. The V and J ends lost 0 bases and 7 bases respectively, with 13 bases between them. CDR1 MNHEY and CDR2 SVGAGI come from the germline V gene. DNA of the CDR3: TGTGCCAGCAGTTACTCGGGTCAGGGCCAAAATTCACCCCTCCACTTT. As protein: CASSYSGQGQNSPLHF.

J is TRBJ1-6 and V is TRBV6-5; 9 bases are a match to TRBD1. Germline V lookup: CDR1 MNHEY, CDR2 SVGAGI. The J segment lost 8 bases and the V segment lost 7 bases, leaving 6 bases of the junction unmatched. The CDR3 has 14 amino acids. CDR3 DNA: TGTGCCAGCAAAAGGGACAGGGACGATTCACCCCTCCACTTT. Its protein is CASKRDRDDSPLHF.

The chain combines TRBV5-6 with TRBJ2-7; TRBD1 aligns across 7 bases. The V and J ends lost 0 bases and 3 bases, in that order; junction bases with no gene match: 9. This CDR3 has 16 residues. CDR1 SGHDT and CDR2 YYEEEE come from the germline V gene. For the CDR3, the DNA is TGTGCCAGCAGCTTGGGGACAGGCGCTAGAGACTACGAGCAGTACTTC. This sequence encodes CASSLGTGARDYEQYF.

The genes are TRBV5-4 and TRBJ1-3; D is undetermined. Between the trimmed V and J ends, which lost 0 bases and 0 bases, there was a span of 7 bases. This CDR3 comprises 15 residues. Germline-derived CDR1 and CDR2 are SGHNT and YYREEE (reference sequence). The CDR3 loop reads CASSLDGISGNTIYF. CDR3 coding DNA: TGTGCCAGCAGCTTGGACGGGATCTCTGGAAACACCATATATTTT. Complete variable domain (other parts from reference TRBV5-4 and TRBJ1-3): ETGVTQSPTHLIKTRGQQVTLRCSSQSGHNTVSWYQQALGQGPQFIFQYYREEENGRGNFPPRFSGLQFPNYSSELNVNALELDDSALYLCASSLDGISGNTIYFGEGSWLTVV.

This chain joins TRBV7-9 and TRBJ1-3, with a weak D call TRBD1 (6 bases). This CDR3 is 16 amino acids long. The V end lost 1 base, the J end lost 3 bases, and 13 bases lay between the germline ends. Germline V gene data show CDR1 as SEHNR and CDR2 as FQNEAQ (reference sequence). CDR3 coding DNA: TGTGCCAGCAGCTTAGAGGGACAAAAAATTGGAAACACCATATATTTT. Translation gives CASSLEGQKIGNTIYF.

This clone was counted a single time. The chain links TRBV7-2 to TRBJ1-1; D is undetermined. The CDR3 spans 13 residues. Germline CDR1 reads SGHTA; CDR2 reads FQGNSA. Trimming stripped 2 bases from V and 2 bases from J, with 6 bases between. The CDR3 here is CASSLQANTEAFF. CDR3 bases: TGTGCCAGCAGCTTACAGGCCAACACTGAAGCTTTCTTT.

This clone has only one observation. The chain has TRBV15 and TRBJ2-5; TRBD1 matches 7 bases. This CDR3 region has 15 residues. Trimming took 2 bases from V and 2 from J; bases not matched to a gene: 5. CDR1 and CDR2 (germline): LNHNV, YYDKDF (reference sequence). CDR3 protein: CATSRRQGIQETQYF. The CDR3 nucleotides are TGTGCCACCAGCAGACGACAGGGAATTCAAGAGACCCAGTACTTC.

This clone was recorded many times. The chain is built from TRBV27 and TRBJ1-6; 8 nucleotides align to TRBD1. Germline V CDR1 and CDR2: MNHEY, SMNVEV (reference sequence). After removal of 7 bases from V and 0 bases from J, the junction contained 11 bases not matched to a gene. The CDR3 is made up of 18 amino acids. The CDR3 bases are TGTGCCAGCAAGGGAGGACAGGGCTGGGGCTCCTATAATTCACCCCTCCACTTT. It is translated as CASKGGQGWGSYNSPLHF.

The V and J genes are TRBV19 and TRBJ1-1, with D unresolved. Trimming removed 3 bases from V and 8 bases from J, with 10 bases in between. Germline CDR1 reads LNHDA; CDR2 reads SQIVND (reference sequence). The CDR3 length is 12 residues. The CDR3 here is CASSMSQREAFF. CDR3 DNA: TGTGCCAGTAGTATGTCGCAACGGGAAGCTTTCTTT.

The chain uses TRBV6-2 or TRBV6-3 and TRBJ2-7, with D tentatively TRBD2 (6 bases). This CDR3 has 14 amino acids. Germline CDR1 reads MNHEY; CDR2 reads SVGEGT. The ends were cut back, 0 bases at V and 5 bases at J, with 11 bases in the middle. CDR3 DNA sequence: TGTGCCAGCAGTTACTCGGGGGGTACCAACGAGCAGTACTTC. Its translation is CASSYSGGTNEQYF.

The V and J genes are TRBV18 and TRBJ2-7, with 10 bases that match TRBD2. There are 15 residues in the CDR3. Germline CDR1 and CDR2: KGHSH and LQKENI. V lost 1 base and J lost 3; bases outside the gene matches: 3. CDR3 protein: CASSPLAGGLYEQYF. In DNA form, the CDR3 reads TGTGCCAGCTCACCACTAGCGGGAGGACTCTACGAGCAGTACTTC.

V usage is TRBV19 and J usage is TRBJ2-1; no reliable D call. The CDR3 covers 14 residues. From germline, CDR1 is LNHDA and CDR2 SQIVND (reference sequence). The V end lost 5 bases, the J end lost 1 base, and 9 bases lay between the germline ends. In DNA form, the CDR3 reads TGTGCCAGTAGTCCATACATATCCTACAATGAGCAGTTCTTC. This encodes CASSPYISYNEQFF.

The chain combines TRBV25-1 with TRBJ2-2; 10 bases align to TRBD2. CDR3 length: 13 residues. J lost 8 bases, V lost 3 bases, and 0 bases had no gene match. Germline V gene lookup returns CDR1 MGHDK and CDR2 SYGVNS. The CDR3 loop reads CASSEGLAGELFF. The CDR3 DNA is TGTGCCAGCAGTGAGGGACTAGCGGGGGAGCTGTTTTTT.

The chain employs TRBV5-1 and TRBJ2-7; 13 bases match TRBD2. The CDR3 spans 16 residues. Germline loops: CDR1 SGHRS, CDR2 YFSETQ. Germline trimming cut 4 bases from V and 1 base from J; bases unmatched to any gene: 5. In DNA, the CDR3 is TGCGCCAGCAGCCCCTTGGGACTAGCGGGGTCCTACGAGCAGTACTTC. Its protein is CASSPLGLAGSYEQYF.